These 29 T cell receptor beta chains share one sample of origin, sequenced in a study of post-analysis software for immune sequencing data. General observations from the study: When patients were compared with controls, five TRBV segments were more frequent, TRBV5-6, TRBV5-1 and TRBV20-1 among them.

The TCR beta cDNA libraries contained unique molecular identifiers. One entry per CDR3 protein, called by TCRdb with MiXCR from the PCR reads. The sample yields roughly 200,000 distinct CDR3 sequences, over 25% seen once. These receptors' targets are unknown. The material sequenced was blood. The receptors derive from a girl aged 2-17 years with multiple sclerosis.

Ten or more counts support this clonotype. The rearrangement joins TRBV20-1 to TRBJ2-1, with a possible D match to TRBD2 (5 bases). Germline values: CDR1 DFQATT, CDR2 SNEGSKA (reference sequence). This CDR3 contains 12 residues. V shed 0 bases and J shed 8 bases, with 8 bases lying between them. This CDR3 is CSAREAGDEQFF. CDR3 nucleotide sequence: TGCAGTGCTAGAGAGGCGGGTGATGAGCAGTTCTTC.

The rearrangement joins TRBV27 to TRBJ2-5; a possible D gene is TRBD1 (6 bases). There are 13 residues in the CDR3. CDR1 and CDR2 (germline): MNHEY, SMNVEV (reference sequence). Trimming took 6 bases from V and 11 from J, leaving 19 bases between them. The CDR3 DNA follows: TGTGCCAGCAGCCCATGGACAGATTCACAGCAGTACTTC. The encoded protein is CASSPWTDSQQYF.

In regard to this clonotype: It may be a read error: a sequence one base away is much more abundant. The chain recombines TRBV20-1 with TRBJ1-5; perhaps TRBD1 as D (5 bases). The germline V gene encodes CDR1 DFQATT and CDR2 SNEGSKA (reference sequence). V was trimmed by 8 bases and J by 6 bases, leaving 20 bases between them. The CDR3 sequence is 14 residues long. The DNA of the CDR3 is TGCAGTACTACCCGTGGCCAGGGCCGTCAGCCCCAGCATTTT. It specifies CSTTRGQGRQPQHF.

Concerning this clonotype: The junction shows a germline mismatch at one end, possibly a read error. The J gene is TRBJ2-5, the V gene TRBV20-1, with 8 bases matching TRBD2. The DNA end favors TRBJ2-1, so the J call may be wrong. The CDR3 has 13 amino acids. Germline values: CDR1 DFQATT, CDR2 SNEGSKA (reference sequence). The DNA of the CDR3 is TGTAGTGCCTATACTAGCGGCCAAGAGACCCAGTTCTTC. Amino acids: CSAYTSGQETQFF.

The sample holds many counts of this clonotype. V and J are TRBV6-5 and TRBJ2-7; 7 positions agree with TRBD1. The CDR3 totals 14 residues. The J segment lost 2 bases and the V segment lost 6 bases, leaving 7 bases of the junction unmatched. CDR1 is MNHEY, CDR2 SVGAGI, per germline. CDR3 in amino acids: CASSPRDSTYEQYF. For the CDR3, the DNA is TGTGCCAGCAGCCCCCGGGACAGTACCTACGAGCAGTACTTC.

This chain connects TRBV2 to TRBJ1-5; D is unclear. The CDR3 covers 14 residues. Deletions cut 6 bases from V and 1 base from J, with 10 bases between. Germline lookup yields CDR1 SNHLY and CDR2 FYNNEI. CDR3 protein: CASRELTSNQPQHF. The DNA of the CDR3 is TGTGCCAGCAGAGAACTCACAAGCAATCAGCCCCAGCATTTT.

The V gene is TRBV7-6, the J gene TRBJ1-1, with D unresolved. This CDR3 comprises 14 residues. Looked up from germline, CDR1 is SGHVS and CDR2 is FNYEAQ. The V end lost 5 bases, the J end lost 1 base, and 11 bases lay between the germline ends. CDR3 sequence: CASSPGIRNTEAFF. CDR3 sequence (DNA): TGTGCCAGCAGCCCCGGGATCAGGAACACTGAAGCTTTCTTT. Variable domain in full (rest from reference TRBV7-6 and TRBJ1-1): GAGVSQSPRYKVTKRGQDVALRCDPISGHVSLYWYRQALGQGPEFLTYFNYEAQQDKSGLPNDRFSAERPEGSISTLTIQRTEQRDSAMYRCASSPGIRNTEAFFGQGTRLTVV.

This rearrangement joins TRBV28 to TRBJ2-5; a weak D match, TRBD1 (6 bases). The CDR3 is 17 residues long. V was shortened by 2 bases and J by 7 bases, with 23 bases between the two germline ends. Germline assignment: CDR1 MDHEN and CDR2 SYDVKM. The CDR3 loop is CASSLGPPRGRGGTQYF. The CDR3 DNA reads as TGTGCCAGCAGTTTAGGGCCTCCCAGGGGCCGTGGCGGGACCCAGTACTTC.

Turning to this clonotype: Since a much larger clone is just one base distant, this may be a read error. The chain carries TRBV11-1 and TRBJ2-1; no reliable D call. The CDR3 sequence is 11 residues long. CDR1 and CDR2 (germline): SGHAT, FQDESV (reference sequence). The CDR3 DNA is TGTGCCAGCAGCTTCGACAATGAGCGGTTCTTC. Encoded protein: CASSFDNERFF.

Note on this clonotype: Without the conserved terminal phenylalanine or tryptophan, this CDR3 likely stems from a read error. The chain is built from TRBV12-3 or TRBV12-4 and TRBJ1-5; TRBD1 is a possible D gene (6 bases). This CDR3 has 15 amino acids. V lost 5 bases and J lost 0, with 11 bases in between. This CDR3 is CASSPRGTSNQPQHL. CDR3 DNA: TGTGCCAGCAGTCCTAGGGGGACTAGCAATCAGCCCCAGCATTTG.

The genes are TRBV5-1 and TRBJ2-5; 7 nucleotides agree with TRBD1. The closer fit of TRBJ2-7 to the DNA end suggests the J call may be wrong. Germline V CDR1 and CDR2: SGHRS, YFSETQ. The CDR3 is 13 amino acids. The CDR3 nucleotides read TGCGCCAGCAGCTCCCGAACAGGGGTCGAGCAGTACTTC. Its protein product is CASSSRTGVEQYF.

The chain is built from TRBV29-1 and TRBJ1-1; tentatively, D is TRBD1 (6 bases). Per germline, CDR1 SQVTM and CDR2 ANQGSEA. This CDR3 contains 11 residues. V gave up 4 bases and J gave up 5 bases, with 8 bases separating them. The CDR3 nucleotides read TGCAGCGTTGGACAGGAGACTGAAGCTTTCTTT. Residues: CSVGQETEAFF.

There are many counts of this clonotype. The chain couples TRBV18 to TRBJ2-5; 10 nucleotides line up with TRBD2. The CDR3 spans 20 residues. Germline values: CDR1 KGHSH, CDR2 LQKENI. V shed 4 bases and J 0 bases; nucleotides not matched to a gene: 17. The CDR3 here is CASSHLTLSLAGVNQETQYF. The CDR3 DNA follows: TGTGCCAGCTCACACTTGACGCTATCCCTAGCGGGAGTAAACCAAGAGACCCAGTACTTC.

This clonotype was seen at least ten times. The rearrangement links TRBV2 to TRBJ2-1, with 8 bases that match TRBD2. The CDR3 loop spans 15 amino acids. The V and J ends lost 7 bases and 2 bases, in that order; junction bases with no gene match: 7. Germline V gene sequence: CDR1 SNHLY, CDR2 FYNNEI. This chain's CDR3 is CASNPSGGTYNEQFF. As DNA, the CDR3 is TGTGCCAGCAACCCCAGCGGGGGAACCTACAATGAGCAGTTCTTC.

This clonotype was counted between two and nine times. The rearrangement links TRBV28 to TRBJ2-4; 9 bases align to TRBD1. From germline, CDR1 is MDHEN and CDR2 SYDVKM. The ends lost 4 bases at V and 7 bases at J; junction bases unmatched: 11. The CDR3 covers 16 residues. The CDR3, as DNA: TGTGCCAGCAGTTCCGCCGGGACAGGGCATGGGAACATTCAGTACTTC. Translating gives CASSSAGTGHGNIQYF.

This clonotype was seen only a few times. The J gene is TRBJ2-7, the V gene TRBV12-3 or TRBV12-4; D might be TRBD1 (6 bases). This CDR3 contains 15 residues. Between the trimmed V and J ends, which lost 5 bases and 3 bases, there was a span of 17 bases. CDR3 sequence reads: CASSPDTGTFYEQYF. The CDR3 bases are TGTGCCAGCAGTCCGGACACAGGGACCTTCTACGAGCAGTACTTC.

A note on this clonotype: A much bigger clone sits one base away, suggesting this may be a read error. J is TRBJ2-1 and V is TRBV7-7, with a weak D call TRBD2 (7 bases). Per the germline V gene, CDR1 is SSHAT and CDR2 is FNYEAQ (reference sequence). The CDR3 has 15 residues. The CDR3 bases are TGTGCTAGCAGTCCATATGGGGGGGCCTGGAATGAGCAGTTCTTC. Protein sequence: CASSPYGGAWNEQFF.

In regard to this clonotype: Relative to the germline gene, one junction end is altered; a read error may explain this. The genes are TRBV5-1 and TRBJ2-6, with 9 positions matching TRBD1. This CDR3 region has 16 residues. Germline loops: CDR1 SGHRS, CDR2 YFSETQ. CDR3 nucleotide sequence: TGCGCCAGCAGCGGCGGACAGGGGACGGGGGCCAACGTCCGGACTTTC. Amino acids: CASSGGQGTGANVRTF.

The V and J genes are TRBV7-9 and TRBJ2-3, with 7 bases that match TRBD1. V trimming: 5 bases; J trimming: 2 bases; junction bases outside the gene matches: 10. CDR3 length equals 16 residues. Germline V gives CDR1 SEHNR, CDR2 FQNEAQ (reference sequence). As DNA, the CDR3 is TGTGCCAGCAGCCTACTTAGGGACAGATACACAGATACGCAGTATTTT. Encoded protein: CASSLLRDRYTDTQYF.

The table lists this clonotype with a few counts. This rearrangement joins TRBV5-1 to TRBJ1-6; D unclear. V was trimmed by 2 bases and J by 8 bases, leaving 11 bases between them. The CDR3 is made up of 14 amino acids. Per germline, CDR1 SGHRS and CDR2 YFSETQ. The CDR3 DNA reads as TGCGCCAGCAGCTTACTTGCCCAGGATTCACCCCTCCACTTT. It specifies CASSLLAQDSPLHF.

The V and J genes are TRBV5-4 and TRBJ1-1; D is perhaps TRBD1 (6 bases). The CDR3 spans 15 residues. Germline-derived CDR1 and CDR2 are SGHNT and YYREEE (reference sequence). V lost 4 bases, J lost 0 bases, and 13 bases lay in between. The CDR3 loop is CASSPETGLNTEAFF. The CDR3 DNA is TGTGCCAGCAGCCCCGAGACAGGCCTGAACACTGAAGCTTTCTTT.

Many counts were recorded for this clonotype. The chain has TRBV5-1 and TRBJ2-1; TRBD1 aligns across 9 bases. Germline lookup yields CDR1 SGHRS and CDR2 YFSETQ. The CDR3 runs to 15 residues. Trimming took 0 bases from V and 7 from J; bases not matched to a gene: 5. CDR3 DNA sequence: TGCGCCAGCAGCTTGGGGGGACAGGGTAGGAATGAGCAGTTCTTC. It encodes CASSLGGQGRNEQFF.

The genes are TRBV6-2 or TRBV6-3 and TRBJ1-2; the D gene is possibly TRBD1 (6 bases). The CDR3 spans 14 residues. CDR1 is MNHEY, CDR2 SVGEGT, per germline. V lost 0 bases and J lost 7, with 12 bases in between. CDR3 residues: CASSYSTGHRGYTF. CDR3 in DNA: TGTGCCAGCAGTTACTCCACGGGACACCGTGGCTACACCTTC.

This clonotype came up many times. The V call is TRBV12-3 or TRBV12-4, the J call TRBJ1-1; D may be TRBD1 (5 bases). CDR3 length: 16 residues. Between the trimmed V and J ends, which lost 7 bases and 5 bases, there was a span of 23 bases. CDR3 amino acids: CASISREQVWKTEAFF. In nucleotides, the CDR3 is TGTGCCAGCATTTCCAGGGAACAGGTCTGGAAAACTGAAGCTTTCTTT.

This clonotype was observed many times. The CDR3 here is CASSLTYRGRDTQYF. As DNA, the CDR3 is TGTGCCAGCAGCTTGACGTACAGGGGGCGGGATACGCAGTATTTT. This rearrangement joins TRBV5-6 to TRBJ2-3; 9 nucleotides line up with TRBD1. J gave up 6 bases and V 1 base, and 6 bases lay outside the gene matches. The CDR3 covers 15 residues. Germline V gene data show CDR1 as SGHDT and CDR2 as YYEEEE. Using reference TRBV5-6 and TRBJ2-3 for the parts outside the CDR3, the full variable domain is DAGVTQSPTHLIKTRGQQVTLRCSPKSGHDTVSWYQQALGQGPQFIFQYYEEEERQRGNFPDRFSGHQFPNYSSELNVNALLLGDSALYLCASSLTYRGRDTQYFGPGTRLTVL.

Notes on this clonotype: A clone one base away is much larger, so this may be a read error. The chain couples TRBV5-1 to TRBJ2-3; D gene unclear. Germline lookup yields CDR1 SGHRS and CDR2 YFSETQ. The CDR3 consists of 13 residues. Written as DNA, the CDR3 is TGCGTCAGCAGCTTGGCCAACCCGGATACGCAGTATTTT. This sequence encodes CVSSLANPDTQYF.

This clonotype was found a few times. The rearrangement joins TRBV5-1 to TRBJ2-1, with 9 nucleotides matching TRBD2. The CDR3 totals 13 residues. After removal of 4 bases from V and 7 bases from J, the junction contained 3 bases not matched to a gene. Looked up from germline, CDR1 is SGHRS and CDR2 is YFSETQ. The CDR3 bases are TGCGCCAGCAGCCCGACTAGCGGTAATGAGCAGTTCTTC. Translating gives CASSPTSGNEQFF.

The J gene is TRBJ1-6, the V gene TRBV12-3 or TRBV12-4; 8 positions agree with TRBD1. CDR3 length: 14 amino acids. Trimming at V came to 1 base and at J to 9 bases, leaving 2 bases not matched to a gene. CDR3 sequence reads: CASSLETGVSPLHF. CDR3 nucleotides: TGTGCCAGCAGTTTAGAGACAGGGGTTTCACCCCTCCACTTT.

This clonotype was seen only a few times. V usage is TRBV5-1 and J usage is TRBJ2-1; 8 bases map to TRBD1. Germline CDR1 SGHRS, CDR2 YFSETQ. The CDR3 consists of 15 residues. V lost 0 bases to trimming and J lost 9 bases; unmatched junction nucleotides: 8. Here the CDR3 reads CASSLVGNTGGEQFF. CDR3 nucleotides: TGCGCCAGCAGCTTGGTGGGGAACACAGGGGGTGAGCAGTTCTTC.